The 24 T cell receptor beta chains below all came from one sample that was sequenced in a study of CD8 T cells in Susac syndrome. With random hexamers, about 0.45 to 1 ug RNA was reverse transcribed. TCRdb called the immunoSEQ multiplex PCR reads again in MiXCR, with one record for every CDR3 protein. The table lists 250,000 to 300,000 distinct CDR3 sequences, roughly 85% of them singletons. The specimen sequenced was CD8+ T cells from PBMCs. These receptors were obtained from a human donor with multiple sclerosis.

The V gene is TRBV20-1, the J gene TRBJ2-3, with TRBD2 matching over 16 bases. Losses at the gene ends were 3 bases for V and 4 bases for J; bases not matched to a gene: 7. The CDR3 has 17 residues. Germline V CDR1 and CDR2: DFQATT, SNEGSKA (reference sequence). Here the CDR3 DNA reads TGCAGTGCTAGTATCCCCGGGACTAGCGGGAGGGCAGATACGCAGTATTTT. Its protein is CSASIPGTSGRADTQYF.

This clonotype was seen only a few times. V gene TRBV4-1 combines with J gene TRBJ2-5; D gene uncertain. V dropped 5 bases and J dropped 1 base, with 11 bases sitting between them. The CDR3 covers 14 residues. CDR1 and CDR2 (germline): MGHRA, YSYEKL. Here the CDR3 reads CASSDPGIQETQYF. DNA for the CDR3: TGCGCCAGCAGCGACCCAGGAATCCAAGAGACCCAGTACTTC.

This chain connects TRBV24-1 to TRBJ1-2; 7 positions agree with TRBD1. Germline V lookup: CDR1 KGHDR, CDR2 SFDVKD. The CDR3 runs 16 residues. J was trimmed by 3 bases and V by 4 bases; bases with no gene match: 10. Written as DNA, the CDR3 is TGTGCCACCAGTGACCACGGACAGGTCGGGGACTATGGCTACACCTTC. Its translation: CATSDHGQVGDYGYTF.

This chain uses TRBV6-6 with TRBJ1-5; 8 bases agree with TRBD1. The CDR3 contains 16 residues. Germline trimming cut 5 bases from V and 1 base from J; bases unmatched to any gene: 7. CDR1 is MNHNY and CDR2 is SVGAGI in the germline V gene (reference sequence). CDR3 nucleotides: TGTGCCAGCAGTAGCCCCGACAGGGGAAGCAATCAGCCCCAGCATTTT. Translating it yields CASSSPDRGSNQPQHF.

The genes are TRBV4-1 and TRBJ2-1; TRBD2 might be the D (5 bases). The CDR3 runs 12 residues. Trimming took 6 bases from V and 10 from J, leaving 13 bases between them. The V gene's germline CDR1 is MGHRA and CDR2 YSYEKL. The CDR3 nucleotides read TGCGCCAGCAGTCTGGTCGGGGAGGAGCAGTTCTTC. This translates into CASSLVGEEQFF.

This sequence joins TRBV9 and TRBJ2-7, with no clear D. The V end was cut by 6 bases, the J end by 3 bases, with 7 bases between. The CDR3 length is 11 residues. Germline values: CDR1 SGDLS, CDR2 YYNGEE. The CDR3 region has the DNA TGTGCCAGCAACCCCGGCTACGAGCAGTACTTC. Its protein product is CASNPGYEQYF.

The chain carries TRBV9 and TRBJ1-1, with a tentative D call TRBD1 (5 bases). The V end lost 0 bases, the J end lost 1 base, and 10 bases lay between the germline ends. CDR3 length: 15 amino acids. Germline CDR1 SGDLS, CDR2 YYNGEE. CDR3 nucleotides: TGTGCCAGCAGCGTAGACAGGTGGGGGAACACTGAAGCTTTCTTT. Translated, it gives CASSVDRWGNTEAFF.

The chain links TRBV7-9 to TRBJ2-3; TRBD2 aligns across 8 bases. V lost 5 bases, J lost 8 bases, and 18 bases stayed unmatched. Germline lookup yields CDR1 SEHNR and CDR2 FQNEAQ (reference sequence). The length of the CDR3 is 17 residues. The CDR3 nucleotides are TGTGCCAGCAGCGGCCCCACGGGACTAGGATCCCTCGGTACGCAGTATTTT. Translation gives CASSGPTGLGSLGTQYF.

The V and J genes are TRBV6-6 and TRBJ2-7, with 7 bases identical to TRBD2. The CDR3 totals 13 residues. V shed 7 bases, J shed 7 bases, and the junction held 10 bases outside the gene matches. CDR1 and CDR2 (germline): MNHNY, SVGAGI (reference sequence). The CDR3 DNA reads as TGTGCCAGCAACCCCAAGACTAGCTATGAGCAGTACTTC. Its protein is CASNPKTSYEQYF.

The rearrangement joins TRBV4-3 to TRBJ2-3, with a possible D match to TRBD2 (5 bases). Trimming took off 3 bases at V and 5 bases at J, with 15 bases between the two ends. CDR3 size: 15 residues. Germline V gene data show CDR1 as LGHNA and CDR2 as YSLEER. CDR3 bases: TGCGCCAGCAGCCAGGATTCGGACTTGGGAGATACGCAGTATTTT. This gives the protein CASSQDSDLGDTQYF.

The genes are TRBV7-9 and TRBJ2-2, with D maybe TRBD2 (5 bases). V shed 6 bases and J shed 2 bases, with 16 bases lying between them. In germline, CDR1 is SEHNR, CDR2 FQNEAQ (reference sequence). This CDR3 has 16 amino acids. Here the CDR3 DNA reads TGTGCCAGCAGTTCTACCCGGGGTTATAACACCGGGGAGCTGTTTTTT. Translating gives CASSSTRGYNTGELFF.

The chain combines TRBV27 with TRBJ2-7, with TRBD2 identical over 15 bases. The CDR3 is 15 residues long. The junction had 7 bases not matched to a gene; V was cut back by 6 bases and J by 7 bases. The V gene's germline CDR1 is MNHEY and CDR2 SMNVEV (reference sequence). For the CDR3, the DNA is TGTGCCAGCAGGCCCTCGGGACTAGCGGGAGGAGAGCAGTACTTC. Protein product: CASRPSGLAGGEQYF.

The chain recombines TRBV4-3 with TRBJ1-4; D remains unclear. V was trimmed by 5 bases and J by 0 bases, leaving 10 bases between them. Germline V lookup: CDR1 LGHNA, CDR2 YSLEER. The CDR3 has 15 residues. CDR3 in amino acids: CASSEGAPTNEKLFF. Written as DNA, the CDR3 is TGCGCCAGCAGCGAAGGAGCACCAACTAATGAAAAACTGTTTTTT.

The CDR3 coding sequence is TGTGCCAGCAGCGTAGCGACAGGGGGGTTCCAAGAGACCCAGTACTTC. It encodes CASSVATGGFQETQYF. The chain has TRBV9 and TRBJ2-5; 9 bases align to TRBD1. The junction had 4 bases not matched to a gene; V was cut back by 0 bases and J by 1 base. Germline assignment: CDR1 SGDLS and CDR2 YYNGEE. CDR3 size: 16 residues.

V is TRBV4-3 and J is TRBJ2-2, with 10 bases aligning to TRBD1. V dropped 0 bases and J dropped 6; count of bases not matched to a gene: 7. Germline V gene sequence: CDR1 LGHNA, CDR2 YSLEER. The CDR3 runs 17 residues. The CDR3 DNA reads as TGCGCCAGCAGCCAAGACGCGACAGGGGGCGCCTCCGGGGAGCTGTTTTTT. Protein: CASSQDATGGASGELFF.

The chain combines TRBV6-2 or TRBV6-3 with TRBJ2-1, with D perhaps matching TRBD1 (6 bases). Trimming removed 2 bases at V and 4 bases at J, with 9 bases between. The CDR3 runs 14 residues. From germline, CDR1 is MNHEY and CDR2 SVGEGT. The CDR3 is CASSYRTEYNEQFF. Here the CDR3 DNA reads TGTGCCAGCAGTTACCGGACAGAATACAATGAGCAGTTCTTC.

This chain links TRBV6-2 or TRBV6-3 with TRBJ2-3; D is possibly TRBD1 or TRBD2 (5 bases each). Per the germline V gene, CDR1 is MNHEY and CDR2 is SVGEGT. The CDR3 contains 16 residues. V lost 5 bases, J lost 1 base, and 16 bases lay in between. The CDR3 reads CASSPQGWGGTDTQYF. CDR3 bases: TGTGCCAGCAGTCCCCAGGGTTGGGGAGGCACAGATACGCAGTATTTT.

CDR3: CASSPDFLAGTGELFF. The DNA for the CDR3 is TGTGCCAGCTCACCAGATTTCCTGGCTGGGACCGGGGAGCTGTTTTTT. This rearrangement joins TRBV18 to TRBJ2-2; D unclear. Trimming pared 2 bases from V and 5 bases from J, leaving 15 bases between. The CDR3 totals 16 residues. CDR1 KGHSH and CDR2 LQKENI come from the germline V gene.

This clonotype has more than one count but fewer than ten. The J gene is TRBJ2-7, the V gene TRBV28; D might be TRBD2 (6 bases). Between the trimmed V and J ends, which lost 8 bases and 6 bases, there was a span of 20 bases. This CDR3 has 14 residues. Germline V gives CDR1 MDHEN, CDR2 SYDVKM. In nucleotides, the CDR3 is TGTGCCAGCGCTCGTCTAGCGACGAGCTCCGAGCAGTACTTC. Translating gives CASARLATSSEQYF.

The chain links TRBV11-2 to TRBJ2-1, with 8 bases that match TRBD2. Germline lookup yields CDR1 SGHAT and CDR2 FQNNGV. J was trimmed by 4 bases and V by 8 bases; bases with no gene match: 19. CDR3 length: 18 amino acids. CDR3 DNA: TGTGCCAGCCTACAGTTAATCGCCGGACTAGCCAAGTACAATGAGCAGTTCTTC. It codes for CASLQLIAGLAKYNEQFF.

This rearrangement joins TRBV7-2 to TRBJ1-1, with D unclear. Trimming shortened V by 1 base and J by 2 bases, and 8 bases separated the two germline ends. The CDR3 length is 14 residues. CDR1 and CDR2 from the germline V gene are SGHTA and FQGNSA. CDR3 nucleotide sequence: TGTGCCAGCAGCTTAGTCGGACTCAACACTGAAGCTTTCTTT. This codes for CASSLVGLNTEAFF.

V gene TRBV20-1 combines with J gene TRBJ2-7; D not certain. The V gene's germline CDR1 is DFQATT and CDR2 SNEGSKA (reference sequence). The CDR3 extends over 15 amino acids. Trimming stripped 1 base from V and 3 bases from J, with 16 bases between. The CDR3 loop reads CSARGSDGSVYEQYF. In nucleotides, the CDR3 is TGCAGTGCTAGAGGCTCGGACGGCTCGGTCTACGAGCAGTACTTC.

This clonotype came up a few times. The chain uses TRBV7-3 and TRBJ2-7, with TRBD1 matching 12 bases. Germline loops: CDR1 SGHTA, CDR2 FQGTGA. The CDR3 consists of 17 residues. Unmatched junction bases numbered 6, after V lost 3 bases and J lost 0 bases. CDR3 sequence: CASSLGTGGLNSYEQYF. CDR3 coding DNA: TGTGCCAGCAGCTTGGGGACAGGGGGCTTAAACTCCTACGAGCAGTACTTC.

This clonotype was recorded once. V and J are TRBV25-1 and TRBJ2-5; D call uncertain. Germline lookup yields CDR1 MGHDK and CDR2 SYGVNS. Trimming removed 4 bases from V and 2 bases from J, with 5 bases in between. CDR3 length: 12 amino acids. Written as DNA, the CDR3 is TGTGCCAGCAGTGTAGGACAAGAGACCCAGTACTTC. It specifies CASSVGQETQYF. The variable domain in full, completed from reference TRBV25-1 and TRBJ2-5, reads EADIYQTPRYLVIGTGKKITLECSQTMGHDKMYWYQQDPGMELHLIHYSYGVNSTEKGDLSSESTVSRIRTEHFPLTLESARPSHTSQYLCASSVGQETQYFGPGTRLLVL.